The 14 T cell receptor beta chains below come from one sample, sequenced in a study of beta chain features in type 1 diabetes. Study-level results: Within each of all four CD4+ subsets, Type 1 diabetes patients had TCRB CDR3s that were moderately but significantly shorter.

Sequenced material consisted of expressed TCRB transcripts (all of the isolated RNA was reverse transcribed). Using immunoSEQ multiplex PCR, the repertoire was profiled, and TCRdb retains in-frame clones only, with some absent. The data show hundreds of thousands of clones, 9.3% seen once. For these receptors, no antigen is known. Specimen: central memory CD4+ T cells from blood. The origin of the receptors is a man younger than 45 with type 1 diabetes.

This clone was detected ten times or more. V and J are TRBV9 and TRBJ2-7, with D hard to call. There are 13 residues in the CDR3. The germline V gene encodes CDR1 SGDLS and CDR2 YYNGEE. The V gene lost 0 bases and the J gene lost 5 bases, with 9 bases spanning the gap. The CDR3 DNA sequence: TGTGCCAGCAGCGTAGGAGTGACCCACGAGCAGTACTTC. This gives the protein CASSVGVTHEQYF.

This clone was observed a handful of times. A much larger clone lies one base from this, so it may be a read error. The rearrangement links TRBV11-2 to TRBJ2-5, with TRBD1 as a possible D gene (5 bases). The CDR3 is 11 residues long. From germline, CDR1 is SGHAT and CDR2 FQNNGV. Trimming cost V 6 bases and J 3 bases, with 5 bases left between them. The CDR3 loop is CASRGEETQYF. CDR3 nucleotides: TGTGCCAGCAGAGGGGAAGAGACCCAGTACTTC.

This clone occurred a few times. V and J are TRBV2 and TRBJ2-3; D remains unclear. Trimming removed 5 bases at V and 4 bases at J, with 13 bases between. The CDR3 has 14 amino acids. Germline CDR1 and CDR2: SNHLY and FYNNEI. The CDR3 bases are TGTGCCAGCAGTCCGGACGGCACGCCAGATACGCAGTATTTT. Translating it yields CASSPDGTPDTQYF.

This clone turned up a few times. The rearrangement uses TRBV29-1 and TRBJ1-2; D is perhaps TRBD1 (5 bases). Germline CDR1 is SQVTM and CDR2 is ANQGSEA. Trimming pared 3 bases from V and 7 bases from J, leaving 15 bases between. The CDR3 extends over 13 amino acids. CDR3 amino acids: CSVEHPGDIGYTF. DNA of the CDR3: TGCAGCGTTGAGCACCCGGGGGATATTGGCTACACCTTC.

This clone has a handful of counts. The rearrangement links TRBV7-2 to TRBJ2-7; the D call may be TRBD1 or TRBD2 (5 bases each). V dropped 2 bases and J dropped 6 bases, with 17 bases sitting between them. CDR1 is SGHTA and CDR2 is FQGNSA in the germline V gene. The CDR3 runs 15 residues. The CDR3 DNA sequence: TGTGCCAGCAGCTTACTAACGGGGCTGGGTCGCGAGCAGTACTTC. Residues: CASSLLTGLGREQYF.

The chain joins TRBV6-1 to TRBJ2-5, with D possibly being TRBD1 or TRBD2 (5 bases each). The CDR3 runs to 13 residues. V was shortened by 7 bases and J by 1 base, with 10 bases between the two germline ends. Germline V lookup: CDR1 MNHNS, CDR2 SASEGT. The CDR3 region is CASNRDVQETQYF. Written as DNA, the CDR3 is TGTGCCAGCAATCGGGACGTCCAAGAGACCCAGTACTTC.

This clone was counted at least ten times. The gene calls are TRBV6-1 and TRBJ2-3; D is possibly TRBD2 (6 bases). The CDR3 contains 13 residues. Trimming stripped 6 bases from V and 5 bases from J, with 12 bases between. Germline CDR1 is MNHNS and CDR2 is SASEGT. The CDR3 bases are TGTGCCAGCAGGGGCCTAGCGAGAGATACGCAGTATTTT. Its protein is CASRGLARDTQYF.

V gene TRBV5-1 combines with J gene TRBJ1-1; 8 bases match TRBD1. The CDR3 is made up of 14 amino acids. CDR1 and CDR2 from the germline V gene are SGHRS and YFSETQ. With 0 bases clipped from V and 6 bases from J, the junction kept 4 bases outside the gene matches. The CDR3 sequence: CASSLVRGLAEAFF. CDR3 coding DNA: TGCGCCAGCAGCTTGGTCAGGGGGCTGGCTGAAGCTTTCTTT.

Comment on this clone: A much larger clonotype is one base distant, so this may be a read error. The chain is built from TRBV4-1 and TRBJ2-7, with 7 bases that match TRBD1. J was trimmed by 2 bases and V by 4 bases; bases with no gene match: 2. The V gene's germline CDR1 is MGHRA and CDR2 YSYEKL. The CDR3 runs 13 residues. The CDR3 loop reads CASSRDRAYEQYF. For the CDR3, the DNA is TGCGCCAGCAGCCGAGACAGGGCCTACGAGCAGTACTTC.

The rearrangement joins TRBV18 to TRBJ2-1; D might be TRBD2 (7 bases). The CDR3 length is 17 residues. With 3 bases removed from V and 0 bases from J, the gap between germline ends came to 15 bases. Germline CDR1 reads KGHSH; CDR2 reads LQKENI. The CDR3 DNA reads TGTGCCAGCTCACCGGTTGCGGGGGCGAGCTCCTACAATGAGCAGTTCTTC. It translates to CASSPVAGASSYNEQFF.

The J gene is TRBJ1-6, the V gene TRBV7-9; a weak D match, TRBD1 (6 bases). The germline gives CDR1 SEHNR, CDR2 FQNEAQ (reference sequence). The CDR3 is made up of 16 amino acids. Trimming pared 5 bases from V and 0 bases from J, leaving 11 bases between. This CDR3 reads CASSPQQGSYNSPLHF. As DNA, the CDR3 is TGTGCCAGCAGCCCACAACAGGGCTCCTATAATTCACCCCTCCACTTT.

This clone was picked up a small number of times. V gene TRBV6-6 combines with J gene TRBJ2-4; D remains unclear. Between the trimmed V and J ends, which lost 2 bases and 4 bases, there was a span of 9 bases. Germline V CDR1 and CDR2: MNHNY, SVGAGI (reference sequence). CDR3 length: 14 amino acids. DNA of the CDR3: TGTGCCAGCAGTTACCAACAGTTTAAAAACATTCAGTACTTC. Amino acids: CASSYQQFKNIQYF.

The chain uses TRBV7-9 and TRBJ1-6; D not resolved. V lost 5 bases, J lost 5 bases, and 13 bases lay in between. CDR1 SEHNR and CDR2 FQNEAQ come from the germline V gene (reference sequence). CDR3 length: 15 residues. The CDR3 spells CASSRMTADNSPLHF. As DNA, the CDR3 is TGTGCCAGCAGCCGTATGACGGCCGATAATTCACCCCTCCACTTT.

V is TRBV15 and J is TRBJ1-1; a weak D match, TRBD1 (6 bases). Germline V gene lookup returns CDR1 LNHNV and CDR2 YYDKDF (reference sequence). V was pared by 1 base and J by 10 bases, with 13 bases between. This CDR3 has 13 amino acids. Here the CDR3 reads CATSRGDTGGAFF. Here the CDR3 DNA reads TGTGCCACCAGCAGAGGGGACACCGGGGGAGCTTTCTTT.